Below, 26 T cell receptor beta chains from the same sample are listed, as sequenced in a study of cytomegalovirus exposure and HLA in healthy donors. It was with 60 Vbeta and 13 Jbeta primers that the PCR ran. Sequenced by immunoSEQ multiplex PCR; TCRdb stores in-frame clones only, minus some. This table holds 130,000 to 150,000 clones, around three quarters found once. Sequencing was done on a sample of PBMCs. The receptors stem from a woman aged 18-35 years in good health and CMV-seropositive.

The CDR3 sequence is CASSPTRTGANVLTF. In nucleotides, the CDR3 is TGTGCCAGCTCACCAACCAGGACTGGGGCCAACGTCCTGACTTTC. The V and J genes are TRBV18 and TRBJ2-6; D is uncertain. This CDR3 has 15 residues. CDR1 KGHSH and CDR2 LQKENI come from the germline V gene. Trimming took off 2 bases at V and 2 bases at J, with 7 bases between the two ends.

The chain couples TRBV19 to TRBJ1-5, with 9 bases matching TRBD1. V was clipped by 3 bases and J by 6 bases; unmatched bases: 3. This CDR3 is 14 amino acids long. CDR1 LNHDA and CDR2 SQIVND come from the germline V gene (reference sequence). The CDR3 bases are TGTGCCAGTAGTATTAAGACAGGGGGTCAGCCCCAGCATTTT. Protein: CASSIKTGGQPQHF.

This clone was detected only a few times. This chain links TRBV19 with TRBJ1-1, with D perhaps TRBD1 (6 bases). The V gene's germline CDR1 is LNHDA and CDR2 SQIVND (reference sequence). The V end was cut by 7 bases, the J end by 0 bases, with 18 bases between. There are 16 residues in the CDR3. CDR3 DNA: TGTGCCAGTACCGACAACGGTCAGGGGATGAACACTGAAGCTTTCTTT. Its translation is CASTDNGQGMNTEAFF.

This clone turned up a few times. V gene TRBV7-9 combines with J gene TRBJ1-4; D is possibly TRBD1 (6 bases). The CDR3 consists of 15 residues. Germline CDR1 SEHNR, CDR2 FQNEAQ (reference sequence). Trimming took 5 bases from V and 7 from J, leaving 17 bases between them. CDR3 nucleotide sequence: TGTGCCAGCAGCGAAGGACAGCGAGGTGGTGAAAAACTGTTTTTT. It codes for CASSEGQRGGEKLFF.

This clone was detected only once. The junction does not match germline at one end; this may be a read error. This sample also contains other DNA sequences that code for the same CDR3. V usage is TRBV19 and J usage is TRBJ1-6; a weak D match, TRBD1 (5 bases). Germline V gives CDR1 LNHDA, CDR2 SQIVND (reference sequence). CDR3 length equals 16 residues. CDR3 in DNA: TGTGCCAGTAGTATTGGATTGGGGGGAAGAGGTTCACCCCTCCACTTC. As protein: CASSIGLGGRGSPLHF.

In this sample, this clone turned up a few times. This chain joins TRBV7-9 and TRBJ1-2; possible D gene TRBD1, 6 bases. CDR1 is SEHNR and CDR2 is FQNEAQ in the germline V gene (reference sequence). V lost 5 bases, J lost 8 bases, and 15 bases lay in between. CDR3 size: 13 residues. CDR3 DNA sequence: TGTGCCAGCAGCACCCGGACAGTAGGGGGCTACACCTTC. The encoded protein is CASSTRTVGGYTF.

V and J are TRBV4-3 and TRBJ2-1, with unresolved D. Germline values: CDR1 LGHNA, CDR2 YSLEER. The CDR3 contains 14 residues. The germline V and J ends were trimmed by 0 bases and 9 bases, with 12 bases remaining between them. CDR3 loop: CASSQDLSSGEQFF. The CDR3 DNA is TGCGCCAGCAGCCAAGATCTTTCCTCGGGTGAGCAGTTCTTC.

The chain has TRBV4-1 and TRBJ2-2; 13 bases are shared with TRBD2. Germline V gives CDR1 MGHRA, CDR2 YSYEKL. J was trimmed by 0 bases and V by 4 bases; bases with no gene match: 5. This CDR3 is 18 amino acids long. The CDR3 DNA reads TGCGCCAGCAGCCTCTGGACTAGCGGGGGAACGAACACCGGGGAGCTGTTTTTT. It specifies CASSLWTSGGTNTGELFF.

The chain is built from TRBV5-4 and TRBJ2-3; 8 nucleotides agree with TRBD2. This CDR3 spans 16 amino acids. The germline CDR1 and CDR2 sequences are SGHNT and YYREEE (reference sequence). V was clipped by 5 bases and J by 1 base; unmatched bases: 9. CDR3 sequence reads: CASSPRTSIRTDTQYF. DNA of the CDR3: TGTGCCAGCAGTCCCAGGACTAGCATCCGCACAGATACGCAGTATTTT.

This clone was picked up a small number of times. The rearrangement joins TRBV19 to TRBJ2-3, with TRBD1 matching 10 bases. CDR1 is LNHDA and CDR2 is SQIVND in the germline V gene (reference sequence). The CDR3 consists of 14 residues. V was pared by 3 bases and J by 4 bases, with 1 base of the junction left unmatched. The CDR3 loop reads CASSIGQGADTQYF. CDR3 DNA: TGTGCCAGTAGTATCGGACAGGGGGCAGATACGCAGTATTTT.

This clone was recorded only once. V usage is TRBV7-9 and J usage is TRBJ2-7; the match to TRBD2 covers 13 bases. Germline V CDR1 and CDR2: SEHNR, FQNEAQ (reference sequence). V dropped 3 bases and J dropped 6; count of bases not matched to a gene: 8. The CDR3 spans 16 residues. CDR3 loop: CASSLGFGTSGVEQYF. Here the CDR3 DNA reads TGTGCCAGCAGCTTGGGATTCGGGACTAGCGGGGTCGAGCAGTACTTC.

The rearrangement uses TRBV11-2 and TRBJ1-4, with TRBD1 matching over 8 bases. Germline assignment: CDR1 SGHAT and CDR2 FQNNGV. J was trimmed by 6 bases and V by 0 bases; bases with no gene match: 0. The CDR3 is 14 amino acids. Here the CDR3 DNA reads TGTGCCAGCAGCTTAGAACAGGGGGATGAAAAACTGTTTTTT. Translated: CASSLEQGDEKLFF.

The chain combines TRBV5-6 with TRBJ2-7; D unclear. Germline assignment: CDR1 SGHDT and CDR2 YYEEEE. The CDR3 runs to 15 residues. Between the trimmed V and J ends, which lost 0 bases and 2 bases, there was a span of 12 bases. The CDR3 reads CASSLDFSSPYEQYF. CDR3 nucleotide sequence: TGTGCCAGCAGCTTGGATTTCAGTTCCCCCTACGAGCAGTACTTC.

V usage is TRBV2 and J usage is TRBJ1-2; D may be TRBD1 (6 bases). CDR1 is SNHLY, CDR2 FYNNEI, per germline. CDR3 size: 14 residues. The V end was cut by 6 bases, the J end by 3 bases, with 14 bases between. CDR3 coding DNA: TGTGCCAGCAGGAAGGGGGGGGCGGACTATGGCTACACCTTC. It specifies CASRKGGADYGYTF.

The rearrangement uses TRBV5-1 and TRBJ2-3; 8 bases are shared with TRBD1. This CDR3 has 17 residues. Germline values: CDR1 SGHRS, CDR2 YFSETQ. V was clipped by 0 bases and J by 2 bases; unmatched bases: 8. The CDR3 DNA sequence: TGCGCCAGCAGCTTGGAAATGGGGACAGGAAACACAGATACGCAGTATTTT. This codes for CASSLEMGTGNTDTQYF. The variable domain in full, completed from reference TRBV5-1 and TRBJ2-3, reads KAGVTQTPRYLIKTRGQQVTLSCSPISGHRSVSWYQQTPGQGLQFLFEYFSETQRNKGNFPGRFSGRQFSNSRSEMNVSTLELGDSALYLCASSLEMGTGNTDTQYFGPGTRLTVL.

CDR3 loop: CASSSDRVAGTNEKLFF. CDR3 DNA sequence: TGTGCCAGCAGCTCGGACAGGGTTGCGGGTACTAATGAAAAACTGTTTTTT. The rearrangement uses TRBV5-4 and TRBJ1-4; 8 bases line up with TRBD1. The CDR3 contains 17 residues. Trimming removed 3 bases from V and 2 bases from J; junction bases left unmatched: 9. CDR1 and CDR2 from the germline V gene are SGHNT and YYREEE (reference sequence).

This rearrangement joins TRBV11-2 to TRBJ1-3, with TRBD1 identical over 7 bases. CDR1 and CDR2 from the germline V gene are SGHAT and FQNNGV. V gave up 5 bases and J gave up 0 bases; unmatched junction bases: 10. CDR3 size: 17 residues. As DNA, the CDR3 is TGTGCCAGCAGCCCCCGGCCAGGGGGGTACTCTGGAAACACCATATATTTT. Protein: CASSPRPGGYSGNTIYF.

This clone has just a few counts. The V call is TRBV18, the J call TRBJ1-5, with D possibly matching TRBD1 (5 bases). The V gene lost 8 bases and the J gene lost 0 bases, with 17 bases spanning the gap. Looked up from germline, CDR1 is KGHSH and CDR2 is LQKENI. The CDR3 is made up of 16 amino acids. The chain's CDR3 is CASADGRGYSNQPQHF. CDR3 DNA: TGTGCCAGCGCCGACGGAAGGGGCTATAGCAATCAGCCCCAGCATTTT.

This clone was detected once. J is TRBJ1-2 and V is TRBV19, with a tentative D call TRBD1 (6 bases). The CDR3 totals 15 residues. The germline V gene encodes CDR1 LNHDA and CDR2 SQIVND (reference sequence). Trimming stripped 5 bases from V and 2 bases from J, with 15 bases between. CDR3 sequence: CASSRPGGPNYGYTF. CDR3 DNA: TGTGCCAGTAGTCGCCCCGGGGGGCCCAACTATGGCTACACCTTC.

The genes are TRBV5-8 and TRBJ2-3; 13 bases match TRBD2. Germline V gene sequence: CDR1 SGHTS, CDR2 YDEGEE. V lost 5 bases to trimming and J lost 1 base; unmatched junction nucleotides: 10. CDR3 length equals 18 residues. This CDR3 is CASSSTSGGAWGTDTQYF. CDR3 DNA sequence: TGTGCCAGCAGTTCCACTAGCGGGGGGGCCTGGGGCACAGATACGCAGTATTTT. The full variable domain, completed using reference TRBV5-8 and TRBJ2-3, is EAGVTQSPTHLIKTRGQQATLRCSPISGHTSVYWYQQALGLGLQFLLWYDEGEERNRGNFPPRFSGRQFPNYSSELNVNALELEDSALYLCASSSTSGGAWGTDTQYFGPGTRLTVL.

This clone is a singleton in its sample. V and J are TRBV28 and TRBJ2-7; tentatively, D is TRBD1 (5 bases). This CDR3 is 14 amino acids long. Trimming removed 2 bases at V and 5 bases at J, with 13 bases between. Per the germline V gene, CDR1 is MDHEN and CDR2 is SYDVKM. CDR3 amino acids: CASSLPPGIHEQYF. DNA of the CDR3: TGTGCCAGCAGTTTACCCCCAGGGATCCACGAGCAGTACTTC.

The chain links TRBV2 to TRBJ1-6; 9 positions match TRBD1. After removal of 6 bases from V and 10 bases from J, the junction contained 7 bases not matched to a gene. CDR1 is SNHLY, CDR2 FYNNEI, per germline. The CDR3 is 14 residues long. This CDR3 is CASRGGTGNSPLHF. The CDR3 DNA reads as TGTGCCAGCAGGGGCGGGACAGGGAACTCACCCCTCCACTTT.

The CDR3 DNA is TGTGCCAGCAGGCGCGAGGGGGCTGCAGATTCACCCCTCCACTTT. Translated: CASRREGAADSPLHF. V and J are TRBV6-6 and TRBJ1-6; 7 bases line up with TRBD1. This CDR3 has 15 residues. Trimming cost V 6 bases and J 8 bases; bases outside gene matches: 10. Germline-derived CDR1 and CDR2 are MNHNY and SVGAGI (reference sequence).

This rearrangement joins TRBV7-6 to TRBJ2-1, with D possibly TRBD1 on 5 matching bases. V lost 4 bases and J lost 2, with 21 bases in between. CDR3 length: 18 residues. CDR1 SGHVS and CDR2 FNYEAQ come from the germline V gene. This CDR3 is CASSSPTVLPSTYNEQFF. The CDR3 coding sequence is TGTGCCAGCAGCTCACCGACAGTACTTCCATCGACCTACAATGAGCAGTTCTTC.

Comments on this clone: This same CDR3 is encoded by further DNA sequences in the sample. The V call is TRBV5-1, the J call TRBJ2-1, with D unresolved. The germline V and J ends were trimmed by 0 bases and 7 bases, with 2 bases remaining between them. This CDR3 is 11 amino acids long. Germline CDR1 SGHRS, CDR2 YFSETQ. The CDR3 region is CASSLANEQFF. Written as DNA, the CDR3 is TGCGCCAGCAGCTTGGCTAATGAGCAGTTCTTC. Combining the CDR3 with reference TRBV5-1 and TRBJ2-1 gives the whole variable domain KAGVTQTPRYLIKTRGQQVTLSCSPISGHRSVSWYQQTPGQGLQFLFEYFSETQRNKGNFPGRFSGRQFSNSRSEMNVSTLELGDSALYLCASSLANEQFFGPGTRLTVL.

This chain uses TRBV7-6 with TRBJ1-2; 7 nucleotides agree with TRBD1. The CDR3 sequence is 13 residues long. CDR1 and CDR2 (germline): SGHVS, FNYEAQ. V shed 1 base and J 7 bases; nucleotides not matched to a gene: 3. CDR3 loop: CASSLGQGSGYTF. CDR3 DNA sequence: TGTGCCAGCAGCTTAGGACAGGGCAGTGGCTACACCTTC.